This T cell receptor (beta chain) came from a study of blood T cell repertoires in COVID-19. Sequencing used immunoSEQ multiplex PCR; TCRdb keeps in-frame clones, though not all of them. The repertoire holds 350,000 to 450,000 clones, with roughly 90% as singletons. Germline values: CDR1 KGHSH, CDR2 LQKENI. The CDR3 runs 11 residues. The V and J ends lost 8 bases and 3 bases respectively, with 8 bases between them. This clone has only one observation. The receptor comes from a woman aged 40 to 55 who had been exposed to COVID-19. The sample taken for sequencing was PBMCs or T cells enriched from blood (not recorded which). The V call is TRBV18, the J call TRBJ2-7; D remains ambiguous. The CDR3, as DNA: TGTGCCAGCAAGAGCGACTACGAGCAGTACTTC. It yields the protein CASKSDYEQYF.